The clone carrying this T cell receptor (beta chain) was picked up a small number of times. The sample originates from a study of blood T cell repertoires in COVID-19. At the level of the study: From T cells, B-cell-depleted T cells, or PBMCs came the material, which was cDNA or gDNA.

Trimming removed 8 bases from V and 0 bases from J, with 14 bases in between. The CDR3 runs to 14 residues. The germline V gene encodes CDR1 SNHLY and CDR2 FYNNEI. Sequencing was performed with immunoSEQ multiplex PCR; in TCRdb, only in-frame clones are kept and a portion is missing. Found here are about 78,000 clones, around 90% of them singletons; the top ten hold around 0.97%. The clonotype originates from a woman between 50 and 59 years old in a cohort sampled during active COVID-19. Sequenced: peripheral blood. The chain uses TRBV2 and TRBJ2-7; no definite D call. Here the CDR3 DNA reads TGTGCCAGCTCCCAGGTGACGAGCTCCTACGAGCAGTACTTC. This translates into CASSQVTSSYEQYF.